This T cell receptor beta chain emerged from a study of shared clonotypes between healthy human individuals. The CDR3 runs 12 residues. With 6 bases clipped from V and 4 bases from J, the junction kept 2 bases outside the gene matches. Germline V gene lookup returns CDR1 SEHNR and CDR2 FQNEAQ (reference sequence). Clones were read by immunoSEQ multiplex PCR, and TCRdb kept only the in-frame ones, dropping some. The sample consists of hundreds of thousands of clones, 90% to 96% of them appearing once. The chain carries TRBV7-9 and TRBJ2-5; 7 bases match TRBD1. This clonotype originated in a woman in her twenties or thirties in good health. Source material: naive CD4+ T cells sorted from blood. Subset denoted: CD45RA+ positively selected. CDR3 coding DNA: TGTGCCAGCAGTCGACAGGGAGAGACCCAGTACTTC. Translation: CASSRQGETQYF.